Listed below are T cell receptor beta chains from one sample, sequenced in a study of beta chain features in type 1 diabetes. The protocol was immunoSEQ multiplex PCR, while the TCRdb copy is restricted to in-frame clones and leaves out a portion. Of 250,000 to 350,000 clones in the sample, 12% to 15% were seen once. Specimen: central memory CD4+ T cells from blood. These receptors were obtained from a man aged 25-45 years in good health. CDR3s include the opening cysteine and the closing phenylalanine or tryptophan. The D gene is left open where the match is weak. The size entry is marked missing in some rows and otherwise reads once, few, many or a size class.

TRBD1	TRBV30	TRBJ1-3	NA	CAWSVWGQGAGNTIYF	TGTGCCTGGAGTGTATGGGGCCAGGGGGCTGGAAACACCATATATTTT
TRBD1	TRBV11-3	TRBJ2-1	few	CASSTQTGGRVNEQFF	TGTGCCAGCAGCACCCAGACAGGGGGCCGTGTCAATGAGCAGTTCTTC
TRBD1	TRBV9	TRBJ2-1	NA	CASSPRGTGLDNEQFF	TGTGCCAGCAGCCCTCGGGGGACAGGGCTAGACAATGAGCAGTTCTTC
TRBD2	TRBV11-3	TRBJ2-7	few	CASSSRFSGRAEQYF	TGTGCCAGCAGCTCTCGGTTTAGCGGGAGGGCCGAGCAGTACTTC
NA	TRBV4-3	TRBJ2-3	few	CASSQDSSDTQYF	TGCGCCAGCAGCCAAGATTCATCAGATACGCAGTATTTT
NA	TRBV21-1	TRBJ2-1	few	CASSKRTLYNEQFF	TGTGCCAGCAGCAAAAGGACCCTCTACAATGAGCAGTTCTTC
TRBD1	TRBV5-1	TRBJ2-1	NA	CASSPGQAQNEQFF	TGCGCCAGCAGCCCCGGACAGGCACAAAATGAGCAGTTCTTC
NA	TRBV9	TRBJ2-3	NA	CASSQAAGQTFTDTQYF	TGTGCCAGCAGCCAAGCTGCGGGACAAACTTTCACAGATACGCAGTATTTT
NA	TRBV4-3	TRBJ1-2	few	CASSQDMGANYGYTF	TGCGCCAGCAGCCAAGATATGGGGGCTAACTATGGCTACACCTTC
TRBD1	TRBV4-3	TRBJ2-1	NA	CASSHGRGSSYNEQFF	TGCGCCAGCAGCCACGGCAGGGGGTCCTCCTACAATGAGCAGTTCTTC
TRBD1	TRBV6-1	TRBJ1-1	NA	CASSSPDRGGTEAFF	TGTGCCAGCAGTTCCCCGGACAGGGGGGGCACTGAAGCTTTCTTT
NA	TRBV5-8	TRBJ2-1	NA	CASSRQFSSYNEQFF	TGTGCCAGCAGCCGACAGTTTAGCTCCTACAATGAGCAGTTCTTC
NA	TRBV5-1	TRBJ2-7	many	CASSLEDSYEQYF	TGCGCCAGCAGCTTGGAGGACAGCTACGAGCAGTACTTC
NA	TRBV5-8	TRBJ2-3	few	CASSLRTQDTQYF	TGTGCCAGCAGCTTGAGGACACAAGATACGCAGTATTTT
NA	TRBV4-2	TRBJ2-3	many	CASSQVRALATDTQYF	TGTGCCAGCAGCCAAGTAAGGGCTCTGGCCACAGATACGCAGTATTTT
NA	TRBV7-9	TRBJ1-1	few	CASSLTTNTEAFF	TGTGCCAGCAGCTTAACCACAAACACTGAAGCTTTCTTT
NA	TRBV5-1	TRBJ2-2	few	CASSLDAFGELFF	TGCGCCAGCAGCTTGGACGCCTTCGGGGAGCTGTTTTTT
NA	TRBV7-2	TRBJ2-3	NA	CASSFGGLGTDTQYF	TGTGCCAGCAGCTTTGGGGGGCTAGGCACAGATACGCAGTATTTT
NA	TRBV19	TRBJ1-5	few	CASSNYYSREPQHF	TGTGCCAGTAGTAATTACTATAGCAGGGAGCCCCAGCATTTT
NA	TRBV18	TRBJ1-1	many	CASSPWGSNTEAFF	TGTGCCAGCTCACCATGGGGCTCGAACACTGAAGCTTTCTTT
NA	TRBV14	TRBJ2-6	medium-sized	CASRPSPGLGANVLTF	TGTGCCAGCAGGCCAAGTCCGGGGTTAGGGGCCAACGTCCTGACTTTC
NA	TRBV4-3	TRBJ2-4	few	CASSQGRGNIQYF	TGCGCCAGCAGCCAAGGCAGGGGAAACATTCAGTACTTC
NA	TRBV4-1	TRBJ1-5	few	CASSRGPINQPQHF	TGCGCCAGCAGCCGGGGACCGATTAATCAGCCCCAGCATTTT
NA	TRBV7-3	TRBJ2-2	NA	CASSRPGAGELFF	TGTGCCAGCAGCCGCCCGGGAGCCGGGGAGCTGTTTTTT
TRBD2	TRBV4-1	TRBJ2-1	NA	CASSQTGTSGVNEQFF	TGCGCCAGCAGCCAGACCGGGACTAGCGGGGTTAATGAGCAGTTCTTC
NA	TRBV29-1	TRBJ1-2	few	CSVVLGTTYGYTF	TGCAGCGTTGTTCTGGGGACGACCTATGGCTACACCTTC
TRBD1	TRBV30	TRBJ2-6	few	CAWNRDRVPGANVLTF	TGTGCCTGGAACCGGGACAGGGTCCCTGGGGCCAACGTCCTGACTTTC
NA	TRBV5-4	TRBJ1-1	NA	CASSSKPDNTEAFF	TGTGCCAGCAGCTCAAAGCCTGACAACACTGAAGCTTTCTTT
TRBD2	TRBV4-3	TRBJ2-3	few	CASSQGTSGKGDTQYF	TGCGCCAGCAGCCAAGGAACTAGCGGGAAGGGCGATACGCAGTATTTT
NA	TRBV25-1	TRBJ2-3	few	CASSESAGPDTQYF	TGTGCCAGCAGTGAGAGTGCAGGGCCAGATACGCAGTATTTT
NA	TRBV14	TRBJ2-2	few	CASSQEIGTQWEELFF	TGTGCCAGCAGCCAAGAGATTGGGACCCAATGGGAGGAGCTGTTTTTT
NA	TRBV2	TRBJ1-1	NA	CASSASSRVSEAFF	TGTGCCAGCAGTGCCTCGAGCAGGGTATCTGAAGCTTTCTTT
TRBD2	TRBV6-5	TRBJ2-1	NA	CASTLADPYNEQFF	TGTGCCAGCACTCTAGCGGACCCCTACAATGAGCAGTTCTTC
NA	TRBV11-3	TRBJ1-1	few	CASSRGREGEAFF	TGTGCCAGCAGCCGGGGTAGGGAGGGTGAAGCTTTCTTT
NA	TRBV9	TRBJ1-2	once	CASSLVQLYGYTF	TGTGCCAGCAGCTTAGTACAGCTCTATGGCTACACCTTC
NA	TRBV20-1	TRBJ2-1	few	CSASISTEQFF	TGCAGTGCTAGTATTAGTACTGAGCAGTTCTTC
TRBD2	TRBV27	TRBJ2-3	NA	CASSRGLASTDTQYF	TGTGCCAGCAGCCGGGGACTAGCCAGCACAGATACGCAGTATTTT
TRBD2	TRBV2	TRBJ2-5	few	CASIHPGLAGPEGETQYF	TGTGCCAGCATCCACCCGGGACTAGCGGGGCCGGAGGGAGAGACCCAGTACTTC
TRBD1	TRBV5-6	TRBJ2-1	few	CASSPLGTGVNEQFF	TGTGCCAGCAGCCCCCTCGGGACAGGGGTCAATGAGCAGTTCTTC
TRBD1	TRBV4-3	TRBJ1-5	few	CASSLSPGQGARNQPQHF	TGCGCCAGCAGCCTATCCCCGGGACAGGGGGCTCGCAATCAGCCCCAGCATTTT
NA	TRBV5-1	TRBJ2-3	few	CASSLSQGRADTQYF	TGCGCCAGCAGCTTGTCACAGGGTAGGGCAGATACGCAGTATTTT
NA	TRBV19	TRBJ2-3	NA	CASSMWGEADTQYF	TGTGCCAGTAGTATGTGGGGAGAGGCAGATACGCAGTATTTT
NA	TRBV9	TRBJ2-3	few	CASSVGATDTQYF	TGTGCCAGCAGCGTAGGGGCCACAGATACGCAGTATTTT
TRBD1	TRBV18	TRBJ1-3	NA	CASSPGQADSGNTIYF	TGTGCCAGCTCACCCGGACAGGCCGACTCTGGAAACACCATATATTTT
NA	TRBV7-2	TRBJ2-3	NA	CASSLASWGSTDTQYF	TGTGCCAGCAGCTTAGCCAGTTGGGGGAGCACAGATACGCAGTATTTT
TRBD1	TRBV5-6	TRBJ2-5	NA	CASSLTTGTGFQETQYF	TGTGCCAGCAGCTTAACCACCGGGACAGGATTCCAAGAGACCCAGTACTTC
TRBD1	TRBV4-3	TRBJ1-2	NA	CASSQVNGQDNYGYTF	TGCGCCAGCAGCCAAGTAAACGGACAGGATAACTATGGCTACACCTTC
NA	TRBV2	TRBJ1-2	few	CASRETGTNYGYTF	TGTGCCAGCAGAGAAACAGGGACCAACTATGGCTACACCTTC
NA	TRBV6-1	TRBJ2-2	many	CASSEDIGAGELFF	TGTGCCAGCAGTGAAGATATCGGAGCCGGGGAGCTGTTTTTT
TRBD1	TRBV6-1	TRBJ2-3	few	CASSPTGGTDTQYF	TGTGCCAGCAGTCCCACAGGGGGCACAGATACGCAGTATTTT
NA	TRBV2	TRBJ1-4	few	CASSERLQGLGKLFF	TGTGCCAGCAGTGAGAGGTTACAGGGACTGGGAAAACTGTTTTTT
NA	TRBV4-2	TRBJ1-5	NA	CASSQELGVSGNNQPQHF	TGTGCCAGCAGCCAAGAGCTAGGAGTCAGCGGGAACAATCAGCCCCAGCATTTT
TRBD1	TRBV5-1	TRBJ1-1	NA	CASSFGGTGPNTEAFF	TGCGCCAGCAGCTTTGGCGGGACAGGACCGAACACTGAAGCTTTCTTT
TRBD2	TRBV11-3	TRBJ2-3	NA	CASSLGSSGEADTQYF	TGTGCCAGCAGCTTAGGGTCTAGCGGAGAAGCAGATACGCAGTATTTT
TRBD1	TRBV10-3	TRBJ1-2	few	CAINQGAGGYTF	TGTGCCATCAACCAGGGGGCAGGTGGCTACACCTTC